The 8 T cell receptor beta chains below were found in one sample sequenced in a study of cytomegalovirus exposure and HLA in healthy donors. Amplification used 60 Vbeta primers and 13 Jbeta primers. This table comes from immunoSEQ multiplex PCR, and its TCRdb copy is limited to in-frame clones, with some not included. The sample includes 210,000 or so clones, 80% to 90% of them seen just once. Sequencing input: PBMCs. The source of these receptors is a woman younger than 35 in good health and CMV-seronegative.

CDR3 bases: TGTGCCAGCAGCCAAGTCCAAGCGGGAGGAGAGACCCAGTACTTC. This codes for CASSQVQAGGETQYF. V usage is TRBV4-2 and J usage is TRBJ2-5; TRBD2 aligns across 9 bases. The germline gives CDR1 LGHNA, CDR2 YNFKEQ. J gave up 4 bases and V 1 base, and 4 bases lay outside the gene matches. The CDR3 extends over 15 amino acids.

Written as DNA, the CDR3 is TGTGCGACCGGGGGGGAAAGCCAGCCCCAGCATTTT. This codes for CATGGESQPQHF. The chain recombines TRBV30 with TRBJ1-5, with a tentative D call TRBD1 (5 bases). Germline CDR1 is GTSNPN and CDR2 is SVGIG (reference sequence). The CDR3 spans 12 residues. The entire variable domain, with the rest obtained from reference TRBV30 and TRBJ1-5, is as follows: SQTIHQWPATLVQPVGSPLSLECTVEGTSNPNLYWYRQAAGRGLQLLFYSVGIGQISSEVPQNLSASRPQDRQFILSSKKLLLSDSGFYLCATGGESQPQHFGDGTRLSIL.

This clone came up once. The sample contains more than one DNA sequence encoding this CDR3. The V and J genes are TRBV7-8 and TRBJ2-1, with 9 bases lining up with TRBD2. V lost 1 base to trimming and J lost 1 base; unmatched junction nucleotides: 5. The CDR3 has 17 amino acids. CDR1 is SGHVS and CDR2 is FQNEAQ in the germline V gene. The CDR3 here is CASSLGLAGGSYNEQFF. The DNA for the CDR3 is TGTGCCAGCAGCTTAGGTCTGGCGGGGGGGTCCTACAATGAGCAGTTCTTC.

This clone came up once. The rearrangement uses TRBV25-1 and TRBJ1-6; D not certain. This CDR3 is 12 amino acids long. V was clipped by 4 bases and J by 8 bases, with 6 bases between them. The germline V gene encodes CDR1 MGHDK and CDR2 SYGVNS. Here the CDR3 DNA reads TGTGCCAGCAGTGCCGGAGATTCACCCCTCCACTTT. Translated: CASSAGDSPLHF.

Points on this clone: The same CDR3 arises from other DNA sequences in this sample as well. This sequence joins TRBV5-6 and TRBJ1-2, with TRBD1 as a possible D gene (5 bases). CDR1 is SGHDT and CDR2 is YYEEEE in the germline V gene. Trimming left V 1 base short and J 6 bases short, with 10 bases between. CDR3 length: 13 residues. CDR3 sequence (DNA): TGTGCCAGCAGCTTGAGGCAGGGCGATGGCTACACCTTC. Amino acid sequence: CASSLRQGDGYTF. Filled out from reference TRBV5-6 and TRBJ1-2, the complete variable domain reads DAGVTQSPTHLIKTRGQQVTLRCSPKSGHDTVSWYQQALGQGPQFIFQYYEEEERQRGNFPDRFSGHQFPNYSSELNVNALLLGDSALYLCASSLRQGDGYTFGSGTRLTVV.

The J gene is TRBJ1-2, the V gene TRBV6-4; 7 nucleotides align to TRBD1. Germline V gene sequence: CDR1 MRHNA, CDR2 SNTAGT. J gave up 4 bases and V 6 bases, and 8 bases lay outside the gene matches. The CDR3 has 14 residues. CDR3 coding DNA: TGTGCCAGCAGGGCGGGACAGCTCTCCTATGGCTACACCTTC. Its protein is CASRAGQLSYGYTF.

This chain joins TRBV5-6 and TRBJ2-7; 7 positions match TRBD1. The CDR3 extends over 14 amino acids. Germline trimming cut 0 bases from V and 3 bases from J; bases unmatched to any gene: 3. Germline loops: CDR1 SGHDT, CDR2 YYEEEE. DNA of the CDR3: TGTGCCAGCAGCTTGGGACAGGGTTTCTACGAGCAGTACTTC. Translation gives CASSLGQGFYEQYF.

The chain recombines TRBV4-1 with TRBJ2-1; 8 positions match TRBD2. The ends lost 2 bases at V and 2 bases at J; junction bases unmatched: 8. The CDR3 spans 17 residues. The V gene's germline CDR1 is MGHRA and CDR2 YSYEKL. The CDR3, as DNA: TGCGCCAGCAGCCAACGGGGGCGGGAGGAACCCTACAATGAGCAGTTCTTC. It encodes CASSQRGREEPYNEQFF.